This TCR beta chain is drawn from a study of shared clonotypes between healthy human individuals. Study-level points and caveats: Naive subsets usually exceeded memory subsets in estimated richness.

Details on this clone: The antigen is unknown. This sample also contains other DNA sequences that code for the same CDR3.

Every contributor of samples was a Caucasian grown-up residing in Nashville, Tennessee. Looked up from germline, CDR1 is MNHNY and CDR2 is SVGAGI (reference sequence). The CDR3 runs to 15 residues. Trimming cost V 4 bases and J 3 bases; bases outside gene matches: 4. The input for sorted-subset replicate PCRs was around 200 ng DNA, about 30,000 T cell genomes. Assay: immunoSEQ multiplex PCR; the TCRdb copy retains only in-frame clones and omits some. The table has roughly 2.4 million clones, approximately 94% seen once. The TCR originated in a man younger than 35 in good health. The sample was naive CD4+ T cells sorted from blood. Subset here: CD45RA+ positively selected. The J gene is TRBJ1-2, the V gene TRBV6-6, with 11 bases matching TRBD1. The CDR3 region is CASSSPGQGDYGYTF. CDR3 in DNA: TGTGCCAGCAGTTCCCCGGGACAGGGGGACTATGGCTACACCTTC.